These 23 T cell receptor beta chains were sequenced from one sample in a study of blood T cell repertoires in COVID-19. Profiled with immunoSEQ multiplex PCR; TCRdb holds only in-frame clones, not every one. The data show 180,000 or so clones, about 86% seen once. Material for sequencing was peripheral blood. These receptors were taken from a man aged 18 to 35 with acute or convalescent COVID-19.

The chain recombines TRBV28 with TRBJ2-1; D may be TRBD2 (5 bases). V lost 6 bases and J lost 9, with 15 bases in between. This CDR3 region has 13 residues. CDR1 is MDHEN and CDR2 is SYDVKM in the germline V gene. The CDR3 here is CASRLDMSIEQFF. Written as DNA, the CDR3 is TGTGCCAGCAGACTAGATATGTCAATTGAGCAGTTCTTC.

This rearrangement joins TRBV7-3 to TRBJ2-2; weak D call: TRBD1 (7 bases). Trimming stripped 2 bases from V and 4 bases from J, with 11 bases between. This CDR3 has 15 residues. Germline V CDR1 and CDR2: SGHTA, FQGTGA. The CDR3 DNA reads TGTGCCAGCAGCTTATCCCAGGGGGGCACCGGGGAGCTGTTTTTT. It is translated as CASSLSQGGTGELFF.

This clone appeared a few times. The chain combines TRBV28 with TRBJ1-4; D ambiguous. Per the germline V gene, CDR1 is MDHEN and CDR2 is SYDVKM. This CDR3 contains 14 residues. V lost 2 bases and J lost 4, with 8 bases in between. In DNA, the CDR3 is TGTGCCAGCAGTTTACCCGGGATTAATGAAAAACTGTTTTTT. Residues: CASSLPGINEKLFF.

The rearrangement uses TRBV14 and TRBJ2-7; maybe TRBD2 (6 bases). Trimming removed 6 bases from V and 7 bases from J, with 19 bases in between. The CDR3 extends over 14 amino acids. Germline-derived CDR1 and CDR2 are SGHDN and FVKESK. The CDR3 is CASSQFGGAWEQYF. The CDR3 nucleotides read TGTGCCAGCAGTCAATTTGGAGGGGCCTGGGAGCAGTACTTC.

The chain uses TRBV4-2 and TRBJ2-7; TRBD1 matches at 10 bases. Germline V CDR1 and CDR2: LGHNA, YNFKEQ. J was trimmed by 3 bases and V by 0 bases; bases with no gene match: 2. This CDR3 contains 15 residues. This chain's CDR3 is CASSQEDRGNYEQYF. CDR3 sequence (DNA): TGTGCCAGCAGCCAAGAGGACAGGGGGAACTACGAGCAGTACTTC.

CDR3 residues: CAWQQGENTEAFF. The CDR3 region has the DNA TGTGCCTGGCAACAGGGGGAAAACACTGAAGCTTTCTTT. V gene TRBV30 combines with J gene TRBJ1-1; TRBD1 matches at 8 bases. Looked up from germline, CDR1 is GTSNPN and CDR2 is SVGIG (reference sequence). V lost 5 bases, J lost 2 bases, and 4 bases stayed unmatched. CDR3 length: 13 amino acids. Together with reference TRBV30 and TRBJ1-1, the CDR3 gives the full variable domain: SQTIHQWPATLVQPVGSPLSLECTVEGTSNPNLYWYRQAAGRGLQLLFYSVGIGQISSEVPQNLSASRPQDRQFILSSKKLLLSDSGFYLCAWQQGENTEAFFGQGTRLTVV.

The V and J genes are TRBV30 and TRBJ2-1, with unresolved D. The CDR3 has 13 residues. The V end lost 0 bases, the J end lost 7 bases, and 10 bases lay between the germline ends. From germline, CDR1 is GTSNPN and CDR2 SVGIG (reference sequence). This chain's CDR3 is CAWSVGHGNEQFF. CDR3 in DNA: TGTGCCTGGAGTGTTGGCCACGGGAATGAGCAGTTCTTC.

This clone is a singleton in its sample. V is TRBV9 and J is TRBJ1-4, with 10 nucleotides matching TRBD1. Germline V CDR1 and CDR2: SGDLS, YYNGEE. The CDR3 covers 13 residues. J gave up 10 bases and V 5 bases, and 5 bases lay outside the gene matches. The CDR3 here is CASRGQGQGKLFF. DNA of the CDR3: TGTGCCAGCAGGGGACAGGGGCAAGGAAAACTGTTTTTT.

The chain joins TRBV3-1 (or the pseudogene TRBV3-2) to TRBJ2-4; 10 bases agree with TRBD2. The germline V gene has CDR1 LGHDT and CDR2 YNNKEL (reference sequence). J lost 6 bases, V lost 0 bases, and 5 bases had no gene match. This CDR3 contains 16 residues. In DNA, the CDR3 is TGTGCCAGCAGCCAAGATCTGGCTAGCGGGGGAAACATTCAGTACTTC. As protein: CASSQDLASGGNIQYF.

This clone was recorded a few times. The V call is TRBV6-5, the J call TRBJ2-1; D might be TRBD2 (6 bases). The CDR3 runs to 15 residues. V lost 7 bases and J 4 bases, leaving 17 bases between the germline ends. CDR1 and CDR2 (germline): MNHEY, SVGAGI. The CDR3 spells CASKDLGGSYNEQFF. Written as DNA, the CDR3 is TGTGCCAGCAAAGACTTGGGGGGATCTTACAATGAGCAGTTCTTC.

V usage is TRBV6-5 and J usage is TRBJ1-2; 7 bases line up with TRBD1. The germline CDR1 and CDR2 sequences are MNHEY and SVGAGI. The CDR3 consists of 13 residues. The ends lost 10 bases at V and 4 bases at J; junction bases unmatched: 9. The CDR3 region has the DNA TGTGCCACTATGGGACAGAATATCTATGGCTACACCTTC. Protein product: CATMGQNIYGYTF.

This chain connects TRBV9 to TRBJ1-1; TRBD1 matches at 9 bases. The germline V gene encodes CDR1 SGDLS and CDR2 YYNGEE. After removal of 2 bases from V and 4 bases from J, the junction contained 9 bases not matched to a gene. The CDR3 sequence is 16 residues long. In DNA form, the CDR3 reads TGTGCCAGCAGCGTCCACACAGGGGGCGCCTTCACTGAAGCTTTCTTT. Its protein product is CASSVHTGGAFTEAFF.

V usage is TRBV14 and J usage is TRBJ2-5; D gene uncertain. V was cut by 1 base and J by 3 bases, with 12 bases left in between. Germline CDR1 and CDR2: SGHDN and FVKESK. This CDR3 spans 15 amino acids. Here the CDR3 reads CASSQGWSQKETQYF. The CDR3 DNA sequence: TGTGCCAGCAGCCAAGGATGGAGCCAGAAAGAGACCCAGTACTTC.

This chain connects TRBV6-1 to TRBJ2-7; D is possibly TRBD1 (7 bases). Germline V gene lookup returns CDR1 MNHNS and CDR2 SASEGT. There are 14 residues in the CDR3. The ends were cut back, 3 bases at V and 7 bases at J, with 16 bases in the middle. CDR3: CASSDGTGAGEQYV. The CDR3 DNA sequence: TGTGCCAGCAGTGACGGTACAGGGGCGGGAGAGCAGTACGTC.

The chain has TRBV6-5 and TRBJ1-1, with D maybe TRBD1 (6 bases). The CDR3 length is 14 residues. The V gene's germline CDR1 is MNHEY and CDR2 SVGAGI. V gave up 7 bases and J gave up 4 bases, with 16 bases separating them. Written as DNA, the CDR3 is TGTGCCAGCACCATCACAGGGACGGTCACTGAAGCTTTCTTT. Its translation: CASTITGTVTEAFF.

The chain links TRBV28 to TRBJ1-1, with D tentatively TRBD1 (6 bases). There are 15 residues in the CDR3. Trimming cost V 4 bases and J 1 base, with 13 bases left between them. Germline CDR1 and CDR2: MDHEN and SYDVKM. The CDR3 loop reads CASSYLGTTNTEAFF. The CDR3 region has the DNA TGTGCCAGCAGTTATTTGGGGACAACGAACACTGAAGCTTTCTTT.

The CDR3 sequence: CASTRTGQGATEAFF. CDR3 nucleotides: TGTGCCAGCACCAGAACAGGACAGGGGGCCACTGAAGCTTTCTTT. This chain links TRBV6-6 with TRBJ1-1; 11 bases line up with TRBD1. With 7 bases clipped from V and 4 bases from J, the junction kept 8 bases outside the gene matches. Germline V gene lookup returns CDR1 MNHNY and CDR2 SVGAGI (reference sequence). CDR3 length: 15 residues.

As DNA, the CDR3 is TGTGCCAGCAGTTACCAGGGTGGTGGAAACACCATATATTTT. Residues: CASSYQGGGNTIYF. The chain couples TRBV6-2 or TRBV6-3 to TRBJ1-3, with D possibly being TRBD1 (5 bases). The germline V gene has CDR1 MNHEY and CDR2 SVGEGT. CDR3 length equals 14 residues. Trimming removed 2 bases at V and 3 bases at J, with 8 bases between.

The genes are TRBV6-5 and TRBJ1-1; 9 positions agree with TRBD1. CDR1 and CDR2 (germline): MNHEY, SVGAGI. V was pared by 6 bases and J by 1 base, with 6 bases of the junction left unmatched. This CDR3 is 15 amino acids long. In nucleotides, the CDR3 is TGTGCCAGCAGCCTTACGGGACAGGGGAACACTGAAGCTTTCTTT. Its translation is CASSLTGQGNTEAFF.

The V and J genes are TRBV7-3 and TRBJ2-7; TRBD2 is a possible D gene (6 bases). Deletions cut 1 base from V and 3 bases from J, with 13 bases between. Germline assignment: CDR1 SGHTA and CDR2 FQGTGA. This CDR3 region has 15 residues. CDR3 bases: TGTGCCAGCAGCTTAAGGGGGGACCCCGGCTACGAGCAGTACTTC. Its protein is CASSLRGDPGYEQYF.

The chain employs TRBV19 and TRBJ2-3; weak D call: TRBD2 (6 bases). The CDR3 contains 15 residues. The germline gives CDR1 LNHDA, CDR2 SQIVND (reference sequence). The V end lost 3 bases, the J end lost 9 bases, and 19 bases lay between the germline ends. The CDR3 is CASSIRMGGTGTQYF. For the CDR3, the DNA is TGTGCCAGTAGTATCCGGATGGGGGGTACCGGCACGCAGTATTTT.

This clone was recorded only once. This chain connects TRBV18 to TRBJ2-3; D remains ambiguous. Trimming left V 2 bases short and J 4 bases short, with 7 bases between. Germline CDR1 reads KGHSH; CDR2 reads LQKENI. CDR3 length: 13 amino acids. The CDR3, as DNA: TGTGCCAGCTCACCAGTACAGTCAGATACGCAGTATTTT. Its protein is CASSPVQSDTQYF. The full variable domain, with the rest looked up from reference TRBV18 and TRBJ2-3, is NAGVMQNPRHLVRRRGQEARLRCSPMKGHSHVYWYRQLPEEGLKFMVYLQKENIIDESGMPKERFSAEFPKEGPSILRIQQVVRGDSAAYFCASSPVQSDTQYFGPGTRLTVL.

This chain joins TRBV6-2 or TRBV6-3 and TRBJ2-1; D is uncertain. Germline CDR1 is MNHEY and CDR2 is SVGEGT. The CDR3 runs 14 residues. Trimming removed 6 bases from V and 4 bases from J, with 13 bases in between. CDR3 amino acids: CASSQLTQYNEQFF. In DNA, the CDR3 is TGTGCCAGCAGCCAGCTGACACAATACAATGAGCAGTTCTTC.